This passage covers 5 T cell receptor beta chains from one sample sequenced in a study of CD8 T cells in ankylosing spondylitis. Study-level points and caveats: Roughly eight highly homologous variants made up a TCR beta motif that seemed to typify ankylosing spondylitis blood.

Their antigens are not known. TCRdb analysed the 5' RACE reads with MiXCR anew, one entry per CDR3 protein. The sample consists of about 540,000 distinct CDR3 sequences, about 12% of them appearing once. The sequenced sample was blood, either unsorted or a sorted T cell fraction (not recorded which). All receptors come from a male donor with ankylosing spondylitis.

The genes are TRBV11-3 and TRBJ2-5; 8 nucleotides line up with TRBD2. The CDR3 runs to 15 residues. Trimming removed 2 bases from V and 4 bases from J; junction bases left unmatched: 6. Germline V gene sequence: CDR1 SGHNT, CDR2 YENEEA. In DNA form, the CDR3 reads TGTGCCAGCAGCTTACAGAGCGGGAGTAGAGAGACCCAGTACTTC. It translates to CASSLQSGSRETQYF.

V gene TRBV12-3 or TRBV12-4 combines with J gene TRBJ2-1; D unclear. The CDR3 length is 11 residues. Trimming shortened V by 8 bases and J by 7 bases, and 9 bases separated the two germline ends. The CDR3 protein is CASLTQNEQFF. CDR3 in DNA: TGTGCCAGCCTCACTCAAAATGAGCAGTTCTTC.

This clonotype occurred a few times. The CDR3: CASTLVPGSEAFF. Here the CDR3 DNA reads TGTGCCAGCACTCTAGTCCCGGGAAGTGAAGCTTTCTTT. The chain couples TRBV12-3 or TRBV12-4 to TRBJ1-1, with no clear D. The germline V and J ends were trimmed by 7 bases and 7 bases, with 16 bases remaining between them. This CDR3 has 13 residues.

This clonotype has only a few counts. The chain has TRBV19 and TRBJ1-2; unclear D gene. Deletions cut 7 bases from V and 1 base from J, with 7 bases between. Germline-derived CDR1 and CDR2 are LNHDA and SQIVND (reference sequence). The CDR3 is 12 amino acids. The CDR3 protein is CASKGDNYGYTF. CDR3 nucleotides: TGTGCCAGTAAGGGTGATAACTATGGCTACACCTTC.

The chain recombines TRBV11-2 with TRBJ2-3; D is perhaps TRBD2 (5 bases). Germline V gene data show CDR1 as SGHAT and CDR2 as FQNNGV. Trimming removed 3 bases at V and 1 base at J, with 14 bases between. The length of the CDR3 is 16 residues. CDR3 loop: CASSFTFGSGTDTQYF. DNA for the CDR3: TGTGCCAGCAGCTTCACTTTCGGTAGCGGCACAGATACGCAGTATTTT.